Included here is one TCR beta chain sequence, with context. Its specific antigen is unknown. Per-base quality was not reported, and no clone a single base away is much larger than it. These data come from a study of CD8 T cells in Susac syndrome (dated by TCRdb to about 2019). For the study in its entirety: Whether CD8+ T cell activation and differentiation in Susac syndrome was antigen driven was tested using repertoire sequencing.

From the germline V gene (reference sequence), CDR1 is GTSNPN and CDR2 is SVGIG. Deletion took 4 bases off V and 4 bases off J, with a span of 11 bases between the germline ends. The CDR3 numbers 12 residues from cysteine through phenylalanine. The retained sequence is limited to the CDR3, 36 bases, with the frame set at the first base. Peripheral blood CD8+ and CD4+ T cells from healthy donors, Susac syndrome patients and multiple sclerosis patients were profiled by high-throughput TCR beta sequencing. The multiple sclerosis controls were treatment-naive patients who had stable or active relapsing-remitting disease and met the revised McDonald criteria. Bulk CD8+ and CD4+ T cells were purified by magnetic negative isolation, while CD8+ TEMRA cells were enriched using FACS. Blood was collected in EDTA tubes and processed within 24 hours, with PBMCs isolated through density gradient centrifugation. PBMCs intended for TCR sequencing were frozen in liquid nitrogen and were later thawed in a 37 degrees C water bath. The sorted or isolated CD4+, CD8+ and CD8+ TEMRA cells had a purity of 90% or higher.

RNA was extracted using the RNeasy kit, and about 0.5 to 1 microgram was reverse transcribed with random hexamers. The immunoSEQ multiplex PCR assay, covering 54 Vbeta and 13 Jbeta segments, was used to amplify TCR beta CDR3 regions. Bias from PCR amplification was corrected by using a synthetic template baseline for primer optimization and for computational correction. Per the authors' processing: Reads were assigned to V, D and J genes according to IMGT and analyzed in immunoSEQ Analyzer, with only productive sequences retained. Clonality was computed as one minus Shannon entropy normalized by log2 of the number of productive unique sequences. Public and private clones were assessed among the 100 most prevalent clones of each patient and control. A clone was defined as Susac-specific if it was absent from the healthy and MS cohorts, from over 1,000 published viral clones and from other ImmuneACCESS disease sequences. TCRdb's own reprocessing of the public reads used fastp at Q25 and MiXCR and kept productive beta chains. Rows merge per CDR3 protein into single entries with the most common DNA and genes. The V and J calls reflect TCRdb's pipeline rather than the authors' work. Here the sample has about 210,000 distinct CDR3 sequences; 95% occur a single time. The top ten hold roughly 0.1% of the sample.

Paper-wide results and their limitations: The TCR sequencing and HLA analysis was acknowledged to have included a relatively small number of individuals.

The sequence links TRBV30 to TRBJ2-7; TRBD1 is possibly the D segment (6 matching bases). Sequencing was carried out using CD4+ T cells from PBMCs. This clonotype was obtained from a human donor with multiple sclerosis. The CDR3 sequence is CAWTTGTYEQYF. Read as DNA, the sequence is TGTGCCTGGACCACAGGGACGTACGAGCAGTACTTC.